This T cell receptor (beta chain) was recovered during a study of blood T cell repertoires in COVID-19. Study overall: The United States, Italy and Spain were the sources of the acute and convalescent COVID-19 samples.

This CDR3 comprises 18 residues. CDR1 and CDR2 from the germline V gene are LNHDA and SQIVND (reference sequence). V was cut by 7 bases and J by 2 bases, with 24 bases left in between. Patients of the Seattle cohort, enrolled during active infection, were followed longitudinally. Sequencing was performed with immunoSEQ multiplex PCR; in TCRdb, only in-frame clones are kept and a portion is missing. The sample records over 250,000 clones, about 91% being singletons. The sample comprised peripheral blood. The rearrangement uses TRBV19 and TRBJ2-1; weak D call: TRBD1 (6 bases). This receptor was obtained from a person between 18 and 35 years old with COVID-19, enrolled during active disease. CDR3 loop: CASMKYRVGESPYNEQFF. CDR3 DNA sequence: TGTGCCAGTATGAAATACAGGGTTGGAGAGAGCCCCTACAATGAGCAGTTCTTC.